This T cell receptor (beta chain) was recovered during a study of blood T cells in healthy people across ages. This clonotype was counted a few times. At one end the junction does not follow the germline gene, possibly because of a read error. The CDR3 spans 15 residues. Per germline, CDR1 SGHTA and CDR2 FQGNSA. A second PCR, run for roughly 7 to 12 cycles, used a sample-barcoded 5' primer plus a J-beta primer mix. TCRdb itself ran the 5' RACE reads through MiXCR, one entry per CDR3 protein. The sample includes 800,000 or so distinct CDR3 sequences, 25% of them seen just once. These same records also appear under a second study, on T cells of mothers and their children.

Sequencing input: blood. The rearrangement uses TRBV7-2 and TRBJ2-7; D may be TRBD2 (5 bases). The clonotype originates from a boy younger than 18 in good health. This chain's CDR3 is CASSLVSESSYERYF. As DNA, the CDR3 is TGTGCCAGCAGCTTAGTTAGCGAAAGCTCCTACGAGCGGTACTTC.